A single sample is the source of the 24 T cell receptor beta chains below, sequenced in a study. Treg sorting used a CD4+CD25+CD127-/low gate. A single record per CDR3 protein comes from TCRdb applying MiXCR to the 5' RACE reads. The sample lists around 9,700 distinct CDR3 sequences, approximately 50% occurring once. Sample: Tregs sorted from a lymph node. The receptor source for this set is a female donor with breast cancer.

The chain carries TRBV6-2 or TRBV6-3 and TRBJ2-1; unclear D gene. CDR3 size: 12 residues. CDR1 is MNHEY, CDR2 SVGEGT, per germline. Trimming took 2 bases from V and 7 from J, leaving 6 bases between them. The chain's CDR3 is CASSYVGNEQFF. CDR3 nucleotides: TGTGCCAGCAGTTACGTGGGGAATGAGCAGTTCTTC.

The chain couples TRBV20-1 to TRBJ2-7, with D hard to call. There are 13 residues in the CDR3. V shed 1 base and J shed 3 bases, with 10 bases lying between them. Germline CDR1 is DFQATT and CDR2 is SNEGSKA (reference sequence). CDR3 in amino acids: CSARAPVYYEQYF. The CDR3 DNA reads TGCAGTGCTAGAGCCCCAGTTTACTACGAGCAGTACTTC.

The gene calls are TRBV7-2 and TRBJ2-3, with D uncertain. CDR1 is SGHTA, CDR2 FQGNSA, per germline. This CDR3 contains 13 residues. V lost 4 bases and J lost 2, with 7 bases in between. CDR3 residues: CASSYLFTDTQYF. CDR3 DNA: TGTGCCAGCAGCTATTTGTTCACAGATACGCAGTATTTT.

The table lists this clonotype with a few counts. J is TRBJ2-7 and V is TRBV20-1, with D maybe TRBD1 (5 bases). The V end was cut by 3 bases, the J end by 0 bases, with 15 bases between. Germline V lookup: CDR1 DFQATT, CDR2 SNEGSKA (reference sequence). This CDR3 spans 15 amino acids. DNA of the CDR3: TGCAGTGCTAGCGGGCAGGGTAGTCGCTCCTACGAGCAGTACGTC. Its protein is CSASGQGSRSYEQYV.

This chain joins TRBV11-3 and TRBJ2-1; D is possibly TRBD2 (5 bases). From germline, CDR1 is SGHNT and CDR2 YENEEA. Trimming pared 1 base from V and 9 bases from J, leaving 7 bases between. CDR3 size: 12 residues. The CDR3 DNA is TGTGCCAGCAGCTTAGGAGAGGGTGAGCAGTTCTTC. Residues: CASSLGEGEQFF.

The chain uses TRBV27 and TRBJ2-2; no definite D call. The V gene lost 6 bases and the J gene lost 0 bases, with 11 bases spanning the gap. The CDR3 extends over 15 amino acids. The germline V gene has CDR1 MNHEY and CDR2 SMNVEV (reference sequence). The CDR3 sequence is CASSPSRANTGELFF. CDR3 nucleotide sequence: TGTGCCAGCAGCCCCTCCCGGGCGAACACCGGGGAGCTGTTTTTT.

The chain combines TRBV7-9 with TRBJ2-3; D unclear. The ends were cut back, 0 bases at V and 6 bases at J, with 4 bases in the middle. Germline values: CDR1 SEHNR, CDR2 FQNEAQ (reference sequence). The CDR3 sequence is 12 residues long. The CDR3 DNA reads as TGTGCCAGCAGCTTAGCTACGGATACGCAGTATTTT. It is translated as CASSLATDTQYF.

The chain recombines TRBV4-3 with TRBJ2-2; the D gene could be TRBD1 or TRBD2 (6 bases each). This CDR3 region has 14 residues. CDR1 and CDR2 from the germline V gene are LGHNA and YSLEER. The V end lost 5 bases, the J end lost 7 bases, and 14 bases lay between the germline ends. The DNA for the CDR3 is TGCGCCAGCAGCACCTCAGGGGAGGTCGGGGAGCTGTTTTTT. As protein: CASSTSGEVGELFF.

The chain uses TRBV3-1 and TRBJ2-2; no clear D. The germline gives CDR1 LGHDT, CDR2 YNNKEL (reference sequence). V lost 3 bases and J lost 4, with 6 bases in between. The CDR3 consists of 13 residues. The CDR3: CASSQSRTGELFF. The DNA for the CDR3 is TGTGCCAGCAGCCAGTCTCGCACCGGGGAGCTGTTTTTT.

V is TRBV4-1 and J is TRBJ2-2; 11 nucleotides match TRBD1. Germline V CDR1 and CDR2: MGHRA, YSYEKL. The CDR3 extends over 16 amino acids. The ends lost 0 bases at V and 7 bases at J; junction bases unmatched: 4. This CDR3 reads CASSQDPGQGVGELFF. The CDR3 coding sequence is TGCGCCAGCAGCCAAGATCCGGGACAGGGGGTCGGGGAGCTGTTTTTT.

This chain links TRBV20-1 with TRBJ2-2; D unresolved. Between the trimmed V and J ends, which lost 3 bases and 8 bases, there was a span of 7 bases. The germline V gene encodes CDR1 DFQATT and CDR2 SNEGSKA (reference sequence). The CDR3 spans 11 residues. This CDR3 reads CSARGLGELFF. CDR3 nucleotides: TGCAGTGCTAGGGGGTTGGGGGAGCTGTTTTTT.

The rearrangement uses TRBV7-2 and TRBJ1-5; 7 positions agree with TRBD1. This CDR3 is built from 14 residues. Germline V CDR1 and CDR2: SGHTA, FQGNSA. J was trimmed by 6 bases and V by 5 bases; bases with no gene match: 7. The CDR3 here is CASSRTGVGQPQHF. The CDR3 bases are TGTGCCAGCAGCCGTACAGGGGTTGGTCAGCCCCAGCATTTT.

In DNA, the CDR3 is TGCAGTCCGTATACTTACTATGGCTACACCTTC. Translating it yields CSPYTYYGYTF. V is TRBV20-1 and J is TRBJ1-2; D is undetermined. V was trimmed by 8 bases and J by 3 bases, leaving 10 bases between them. The CDR3 has 11 residues. The germline V gene has CDR1 DFQATT and CDR2 SNEGSKA (reference sequence).

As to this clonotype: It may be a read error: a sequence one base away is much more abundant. Here the CDR3 DNA reads TGCAGTACTATTGGATTCGGCCTTGTTCAGCCCCAGCATTTT. It codes for CSTIGFGLVQPQHF. The V call is TRBV20-1, the J call TRBJ1-5; no reliable D call. CDR1 is DFQATT and CDR2 is SNEGSKA in the germline V gene (reference sequence). The CDR3 sequence is 14 residues long. V gave up 8 bases and J gave up 6 bases, with 20 bases separating them.

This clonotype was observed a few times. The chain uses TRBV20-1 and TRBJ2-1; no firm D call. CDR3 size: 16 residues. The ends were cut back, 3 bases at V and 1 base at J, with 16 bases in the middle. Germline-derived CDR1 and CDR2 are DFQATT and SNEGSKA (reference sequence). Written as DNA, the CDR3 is TGCAGTGCTAGCCTCATAACGGTGGCATCCTACAATGAGCAGTTCTTC. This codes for CSASLITVASYNEQFF.

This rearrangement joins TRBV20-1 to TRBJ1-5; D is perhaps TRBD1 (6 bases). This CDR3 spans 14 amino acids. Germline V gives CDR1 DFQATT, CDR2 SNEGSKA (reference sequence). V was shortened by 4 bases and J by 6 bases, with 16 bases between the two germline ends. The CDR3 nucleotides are TGCAGTGCTATAAAGAACAGGGTAGGTCAGCCCCAGCATTTT. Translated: CSAIKNRVGQPQHF.

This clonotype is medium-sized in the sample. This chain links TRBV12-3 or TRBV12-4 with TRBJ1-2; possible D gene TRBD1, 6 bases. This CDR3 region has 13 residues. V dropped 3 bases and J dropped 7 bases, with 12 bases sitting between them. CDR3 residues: CASSFRTELGYTF. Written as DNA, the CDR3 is TGTGCCAGCAGTTTCCGGACAGAACTTGGCTACACCTTC.

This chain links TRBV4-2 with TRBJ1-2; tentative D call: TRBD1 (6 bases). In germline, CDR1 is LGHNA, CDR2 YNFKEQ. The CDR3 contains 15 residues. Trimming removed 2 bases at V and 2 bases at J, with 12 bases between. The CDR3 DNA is TGTGCCAGCAGCCAAAGGGACACCAAAAACTATGGCTACACCTTC. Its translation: CASSQRDTKNYGYTF.

The CDR3 nucleotides read TGCAGTGTCAGTCCCAGGCTGACAGAGCAGTACTTC. Translating it yields CSVSPRLTEQYF. The chain uses TRBV20-1 and TRBJ2-7; no clear D. V lost 7 bases to trimming and J lost 7 bases, with 17 bases between them. In germline, CDR1 is DFQATT, CDR2 SNEGSKA (reference sequence). This CDR3 spans 12 amino acids.

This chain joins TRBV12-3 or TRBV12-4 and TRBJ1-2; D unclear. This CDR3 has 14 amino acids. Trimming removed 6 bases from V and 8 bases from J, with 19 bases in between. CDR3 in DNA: TGTGCCAGCAGCCTAGGTGGCAGAACAACCGGCTACACCTTC. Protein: CASSLGGRTTGYTF.

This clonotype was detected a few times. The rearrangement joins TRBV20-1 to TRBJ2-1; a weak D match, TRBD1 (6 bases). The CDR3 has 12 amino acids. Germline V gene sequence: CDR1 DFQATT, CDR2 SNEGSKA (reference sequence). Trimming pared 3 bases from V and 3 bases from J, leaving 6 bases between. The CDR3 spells CSARDSYNEQFF. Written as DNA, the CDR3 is TGCAGTGCTAGGGACAGCTACAATGAGCAGTTCTTC.

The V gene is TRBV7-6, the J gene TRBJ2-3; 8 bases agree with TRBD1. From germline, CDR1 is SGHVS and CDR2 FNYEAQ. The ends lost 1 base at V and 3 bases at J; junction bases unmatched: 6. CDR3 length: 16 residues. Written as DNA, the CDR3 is TGTGCCAGCAGCTTAGGAGGGACAGGAGCGACAGATACGCAGTATTTT. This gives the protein CASSLGGTGATDTQYF.

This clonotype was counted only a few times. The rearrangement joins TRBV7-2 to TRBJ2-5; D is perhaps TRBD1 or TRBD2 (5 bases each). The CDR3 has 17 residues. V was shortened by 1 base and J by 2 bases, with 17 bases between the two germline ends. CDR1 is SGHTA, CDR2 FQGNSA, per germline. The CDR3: CASSLGLGRNLQETQYF. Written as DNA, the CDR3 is TGTGCCAGCAGCTTAGGCCTGGGACGGAACTTACAAGAGACCCAGTACTTC.

DNA of the CDR3: TGTGCCAGCAGCTGGACCGGGACTAGCAATGAGCAGTTCTTC. It yields the protein CASSWTGTSNEQFF. V and J are TRBV7-9 and TRBJ2-1; 8 nucleotides line up with TRBD2. With 4 bases clipped from V and 6 bases from J, the junction kept 5 bases outside the gene matches. Looked up from germline, CDR1 is SEHNR and CDR2 is FQNEAQ (reference sequence). The CDR3 runs 14 residues.